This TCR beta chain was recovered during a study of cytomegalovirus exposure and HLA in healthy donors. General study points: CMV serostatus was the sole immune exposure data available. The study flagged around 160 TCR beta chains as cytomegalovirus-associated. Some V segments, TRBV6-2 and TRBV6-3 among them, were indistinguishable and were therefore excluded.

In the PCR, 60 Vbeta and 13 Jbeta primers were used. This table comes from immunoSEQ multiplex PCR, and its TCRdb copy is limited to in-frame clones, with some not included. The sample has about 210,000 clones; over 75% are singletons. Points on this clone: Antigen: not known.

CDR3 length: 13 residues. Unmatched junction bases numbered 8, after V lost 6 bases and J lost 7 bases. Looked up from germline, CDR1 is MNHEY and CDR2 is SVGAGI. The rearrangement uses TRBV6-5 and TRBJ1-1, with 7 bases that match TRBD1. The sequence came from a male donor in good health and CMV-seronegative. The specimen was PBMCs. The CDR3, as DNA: TGTGCCAGCAGCGACAGGGATCGCGGTGAAGCTTTCTTT. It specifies CASSDRDRGEAFF.